This T cell receptor beta chain was recovered during a study of blood T cell repertoires in COVID-19. Germline CDR1 and CDR2: SQVTM and ANQGSEA. This CDR3 is 16 amino acids long. Between the trimmed V and J ends, which lost 3 bases and 0 bases, there was a span of 12 bases. This table comes from immunoSEQ multiplex PCR, and its TCRdb copy is limited to in-frame clones, with some not included. This sample has under 250,000 clones; 80% to 95% occur once, and the top ten carry more than 0.8%. The genes are TRBV29-1 and TRBJ2-6, with a possible D match to TRBD2 (5 bases). Source material: peripheral blood. This clonotype was sampled from a man in his thirties or forties with COVID-19, enrolled during active disease. Written as DNA, the CDR3 is TGCAGCGTTGATTGGACGGGAAGCTCTGGGGCCAACGTCCTGACTTTC. Amino acids: CSVDWTGSSGANVLTF.